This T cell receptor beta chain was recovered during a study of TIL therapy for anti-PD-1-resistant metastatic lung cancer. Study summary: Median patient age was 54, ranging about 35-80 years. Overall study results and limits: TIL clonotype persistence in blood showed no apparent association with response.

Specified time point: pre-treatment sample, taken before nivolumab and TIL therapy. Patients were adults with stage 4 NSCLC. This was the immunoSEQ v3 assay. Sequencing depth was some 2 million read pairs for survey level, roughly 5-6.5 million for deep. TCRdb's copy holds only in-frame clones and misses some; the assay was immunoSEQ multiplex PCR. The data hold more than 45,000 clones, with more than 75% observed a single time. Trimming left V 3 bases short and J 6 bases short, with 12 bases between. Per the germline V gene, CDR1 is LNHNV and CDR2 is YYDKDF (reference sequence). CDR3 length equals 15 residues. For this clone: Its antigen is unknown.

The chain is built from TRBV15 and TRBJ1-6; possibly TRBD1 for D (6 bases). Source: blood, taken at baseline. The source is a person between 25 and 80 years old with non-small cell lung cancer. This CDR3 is CATSREQGSNSPLHF. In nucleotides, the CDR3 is TGTGCCACCAGCAGGGAACAGGGTTCTAATTCACCCCTCCACTTT.